This paragraph covers one T cell receptor beta chain sequence. Its antigen is undetermined. Blood collection times were about day -28 and days 30, 100, 180 posttransplant. Repertoires were generated with immunoSEQ multiplex PCR, while TCRdb's copy carries only in-frame clones and drops some. The data contain around 5,700 clones, about 84% of them singletons. This specimen belongs to a study of T cell clonotyping in hematopoietic cell transplantation. The study's findings and limits: Graft donor and pretransplant recipient Inverse Simpson Index values predicted broader posttransplant TCR diversity.

The germline V and J ends were trimmed by 2 bases and 4 bases, with 13 bases remaining between them. Germline lookup yields CDR1 SGHRS and CDR2 YFSETQ. This CDR3 is 14 amino acids long. This TCR came from a male patient aged 55 to 69 who had an allogeneic stem cell transplant from an unrelated donor, so the T cells may come from the graft donor. Some clones in this sample may be carry-over from other donors' samples. Source: peripheral blood mononuclear cells, taken 30 days after allogeneic stem cell transplant. The chain uses TRBV5-1 and TRBJ2-7; D might be TRBD1 (5 bases). This chain's CDR3 is CASSFVQDQYEQYF. The CDR3 DNA is TGCGCCAGCAGCTTCGTACAGGATCAATACGAGCAGTACTTC. Supplemented by reference TRBV5-1 and TRBJ2-7, the full variable domain reads KAGVTQTPRYLIKTRGQQVTLSCSPISGHRSVSWYQQTPGQGLQFLFEYFSETQRNKGNFPGRFSGRQFSNSRSEMNVSTLELGDSALYLCASSFVQDQYEQYFGPGTRLTVT.